Only a few counts were recorded for the clone carrying this T cell receptor beta chain. Germline V lookup: CDR1 LGHNA, CDR2 YNFKEQ. CDR3 length: 13 amino acids. Deletions cut 2 bases from V and 5 bases from J, with 10 bases between. Healthy Caucasians supplied all donations. Through template switching, a universal primer site was introduced, and the cDNA contained unique molecular identifiers. TCRdb processed the 5' RACE reads anew with MiXCR; each CDR3 protein has one entry. The data contain about 890,000 distinct CDR3 sequences, 12% of them singletons. This sample is drawn from a study of identical twins. These data were likewise used in another study, on yellow fever vaccine responses in identical twins.

The J gene is TRBJ2-7, the V gene TRBV4-2, with D perhaps being TRBD1 or TRBD2 (5 bases each). Sequenced material: PBMCs. The source is a woman aged 18-29 years in good health. The CDR3 reads CASSQQGVDEQYF. In DNA form, the CDR3 reads TGTGCCAGCAGCCAACAGGGAGTAGACGAGCAGTACTTC.